This TCR beta chain was identified in a study of cytomegalovirus exposure and HLA in healthy donors. Study in general: From around 180 million T cells, an earlier analysis saw roughly 120 million unique TCR beta sequences. Notes on the study in general: Later analysis suggested most CMV-associated TCR beta chains were HLA-restricted. Exclusion as indistinguishable affected some V segments, including TRBV6-2 and TRBV6-3.

As to this clone: What it binds is not known.

The V gene end was trimmed by 2 bases and the J gene end by 4 bases; junction bases not matched to a gene: 8. Germline V gene lookup returns CDR1 GTSNPN and CDR2 SVGIG (reference sequence). This CDR3 is 16 amino acids long. Both 60 Vbeta primers and 13 Jbeta primers went into the PCR. Some clones are missing from TCRdb's copy, which holds only in-frame ones; the method was immunoSEQ multiplex PCR. The sample consists of 200,000 to 250,000 clones, approximately 78% of them appearing once. This rearrangement joins TRBV30 to TRBJ2-3; 11 bases align to TRBD2. This clonotype originated in a woman aged 40 to 55 in good health and CMV-seronegative. The specimen sequenced was PBMCs. CDR3 nucleotide sequence: TGTGCCTGGAGTAAGGCTAGCGGGAGGTCAGCAGATACGCAGTATTTT. Encoded protein: CAWSKASGRSADTQYF.